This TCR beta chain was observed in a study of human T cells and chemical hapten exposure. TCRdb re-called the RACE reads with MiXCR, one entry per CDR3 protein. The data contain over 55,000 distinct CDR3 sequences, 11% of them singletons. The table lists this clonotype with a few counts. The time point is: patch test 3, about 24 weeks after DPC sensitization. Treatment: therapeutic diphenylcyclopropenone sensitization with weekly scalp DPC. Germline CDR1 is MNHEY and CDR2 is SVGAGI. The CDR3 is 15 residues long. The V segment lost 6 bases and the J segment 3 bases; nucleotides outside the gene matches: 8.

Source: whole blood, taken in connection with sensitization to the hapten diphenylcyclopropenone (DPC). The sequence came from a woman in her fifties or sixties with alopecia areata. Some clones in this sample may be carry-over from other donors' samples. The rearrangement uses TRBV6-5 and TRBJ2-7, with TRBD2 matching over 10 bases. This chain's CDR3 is CASRPGTSAYYEQYF. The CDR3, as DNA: TGTGCCAGCAGACCCGGGACTAGCGCATACTACGAGCAGTACTTC.